Below, 27 T cell receptor beta chains from the same sample are listed, as sequenced in a study of cytomegalovirus exposure and HLA in healthy donors. This PCR relied on a set of 60 Vbeta primers and 13 Jbeta primers. Data came from immunoSEQ multiplex PCR; TCRdb stores just in-frame clones and leaves some out. Counted here are some 180,000 clones, about four fifths occurring once; the ten biggest clones make up 1.5% to 2%. Sequencing was done on a sample of PBMCs. The receptors stem from a woman between 18 and 29 years old in good health and CMV-seronegative.

V and J are TRBV19 and TRBJ2-7; 8 bases are a match to TRBD2. Germline assignment: CDR1 LNHDA and CDR2 SQIVND (reference sequence). V lost 3 bases, J lost 6 bases, and 7 bases stayed unmatched. There are 14 residues in the CDR3. CDR3 nucleotides: TGTGCCAGTAGTATTCTTGCGGGAGGTGGCGAGCAGTACTTC. As protein: CASSILAGGGEQYF.

The V and J genes are TRBV7-9 and TRBJ1-2; D remains unclear. The length of the CDR3 is 15 residues. CDR1 and CDR2 (germline): SEHNR, FQNEAQ (reference sequence). V lost 0 bases and J lost 2, with 10 bases in between. The CDR3 DNA reads as TGTGCCAGCAGCTTAGCGAGTGGGCAGAACTATGGCTACACCTTC. It translates to CASSLASGQNYGYTF.

This clone was seen more than once but under ten times. J is TRBJ2-1 and V is TRBV19; no clear D. The CDR3 is made up of 12 amino acids. Trimming stripped 5 bases from V and 9 bases from J, with 11 bases between. CDR1 LNHDA and CDR2 SQIVND come from the germline V gene (reference sequence). CDR3 sequence reads: CASSSLGSEQFF. DNA for the CDR3: TGTGCCAGTAGTTCTCTAGGAAGTGAGCAGTTCTTC. Full variable domain (outside the CDR3, taken from reference TRBV19 and TRBJ2-1): DGGITQSPKYLFRKEGQNVTLSCEQNLNHDAMYWYRQDPGQGLRLIYYSQIVNDFQKGDIAEGYSVSREKKESFPLTVTSAQKNPTAFYLCASSSLGSEQFFGPGTRLTVL.

This rearrangement joins TRBV7-6 to TRBJ2-5; weak D call: TRBD2 (6 bases). In germline, CDR1 is SGHVS, CDR2 FNYEAQ. V was shortened by 0 bases and J by 8 bases, with 7 bases between the two germline ends. This CDR3 comprises 12 residues. The CDR3 DNA follows: TGTGCCAGCAGCTTAGCGGGGGGAACCCAGTACTTC. Encoded protein: CASSLAGGTQYF.

This clone was observed a handful of times. V and J are TRBV7-9 and TRBJ1-1, with D uncertain. V was cut by 3 bases and J by 8 bases, with 7 bases left in between. Germline V gives CDR1 SEHNR, CDR2 FQNEAQ (reference sequence). The CDR3 extends over 11 amino acids. The CDR3 bases are TGTGCCAGCAGCTTTTTAGAGGAAGCTTTCTTT. Protein sequence: CASSFLEEAFF. Supplemented by reference TRBV7-9 and TRBJ1-1, the full variable domain reads DTGVSQNPRHKITKRGQNVTFRCDPISEHNRLYWYRQTLGQGPEFLTYFQNEAQLEKSRLLSDRFSAERPKGSFSTLEIQRTEQGDSAMYLCASSFLEEAFFGQGTRLTVV.

The rearrangement joins TRBV20-1 to TRBJ2-3; D might be TRBD1 (6 bases). Germline CDR1 DFQATT, CDR2 SNEGSKA (reference sequence). The CDR3 spans 11 residues. The V end lost 4 bases, the J end lost 5 bases, and 7 bases lay between the germline ends. Here the CDR3 reads CSATRGDTQYF. The DNA of the CDR3 is TGCAGTGCTACCAGGGGAGATACGCAGTATTTT.

V usage is TRBV28 and J usage is TRBJ2-7; 7 nucleotides agree with TRBD1. Germline assignment: CDR1 MDHEN and CDR2 SYDVKM. The J segment lost 4 bases and the V segment lost 5 bases, leaving 8 bases of the junction unmatched. The CDR3 length is 14 residues. The CDR3 here is CASSPGQATYEQYF. The CDR3 nucleotides read TGTGCCAGCAGTCCCGGACAGGCGACATACGAGCAGTACTTC.

CDR3 coding DNA: TGCGCCAGCACCGCGGATAGCGGGGGGAGCAAGGCGCAGTATTTT. Amino acid sequence: CASTADSGGSKAQYF. The chain uses TRBV4-1 and TRBJ2-3; 10 nucleotides line up with TRBD2. V shed 7 bases and J 10 bases; nucleotides not matched to a gene: 14. There are 15 residues in the CDR3. Germline V gene sequence: CDR1 MGHRA, CDR2 YSYEKL.

This rearrangement joins TRBV10-1 to TRBJ1-1, with 10 bases fitting TRBD1. Germline V lookup: CDR1 WNHNN, CDR2 SYGVQD (reference sequence). Trimming took 4 bases from V and 6 from J; bases not matched to a gene: 8. This CDR3 spans 15 amino acids. The DNA of the CDR3 is TGCGCCAGCAGTGGGGGACAGGGGACAGTGGCTGAAGCTTTCTTT. Translation: CASSGGQGTVAEAFF.

The rearrangement uses TRBV5-4 and TRBJ2-1, with D possibly TRBD2 on 5 matching bases. Germline CDR1 reads SGHNT; CDR2 reads YYREEE (reference sequence). There are 14 residues in the CDR3. Trimming removed 0 bases from V and 5 bases from J, with 9 bases in between. The DNA of the CDR3 is TGTGCCAGCAGCTTGGGACTAACAGACAATGAGCAGTTCTTC. Protein product: CASSLGLTDNEQFF.

This sequence joins TRBV11-2 and TRBJ2-5, with TRBD2 matching over 11 bases. J was trimmed by 5 bases and V by 5 bases; bases with no gene match: 16. CDR3 length: 18 residues. Germline assignment: CDR1 SGHAT and CDR2 FQNNGV. The CDR3 DNA reads as TGTGCCAGCAGCGCCGGGCTAGCGGGAGGTAGAATCGATGAGACCCAGTACTTC. Translation gives CASSAGLAGGRIDETQYF.

This chain uses TRBV29-1 with TRBJ1-5; D not resolved. The V end was cut by 7 bases, the J end by 1 base, with 11 bases between. The CDR3 has 13 residues. Germline CDR1 is SQVTM and CDR2 is ANQGSEA. CDR3 residues: CSAPPRSNQPQHF. The CDR3 DNA reads TGCAGCGCTCCCCCCCGGAGCAATCAGCCCCAGCATTTT.

V and J are TRBV30 and TRBJ2-7, with TRBD1 as a possible D gene (5 bases). The CDR3 is 14 residues long. V gave up 3 bases and J gave up 3 bases, with 15 bases separating them. Looked up from germline, CDR1 is GTSNPN and CDR2 is SVGIG (reference sequence). The CDR3: CAWSPVTDLYEQYF. CDR3 sequence (DNA): TGTGCCTGGAGCCCCGTGACAGATCTCTACGAGCAGTACTTC.

Remarks on this clone: The sample holds other DNA sequences that translate to the same CDR3. J is TRBJ2-1 and V is TRBV4-1; D call uncertain. Germline V lookup: CDR1 MGHRA, CDR2 YSYEKL. V lost 0 bases to trimming and J lost 0 bases, with 6 bases between them. CDR3 length: 15 amino acids. CDR3 sequence (DNA): TGCGCCAGCAGCCAAGAGACATACTCCTACAATGAGCAGTTCTTC. This codes for CASSQETYSYNEQFF.

V and J are TRBV6-5 and TRBJ2-7, with 14 bases identical to TRBD2. Trimming removed 5 bases from V and 5 bases from J; junction bases left unmatched: 5. This CDR3 region has 15 residues. From germline, CDR1 is MNHEY and CDR2 SVGAGI. CDR3 loop: CASSLGLAGVNEQYV. The CDR3 nucleotides are TGTGCCAGCAGTCTGGGACTAGCGGGAGTCAACGAGCAGTACGTC.

The rearrangement uses TRBV19 and TRBJ2-1, with a possible D match to TRBD2 (6 bases). The CDR3 extends over 13 amino acids. V lost 11 bases to trimming and J lost 0 bases, with 11 bases between them. Germline lookup yields CDR1 LNHDA and CDR2 SQIVND (reference sequence). CDR3 bases: TGTGCCGCGGGGCGGGCCTCCTACAATGAGCAGTTCTTC. This encodes CAAGRASYNEQFF.

V and J are TRBV6-5 and TRBJ1-2, with D possibly matching TRBD1 (5 bases). Germline V gives CDR1 MNHEY, CDR2 SVGAGI. The CDR3 has 15 amino acids. V lost 7 bases, J lost 3 bases, and 18 bases lay in between. CDR3 sequence: CASNEVGGSDYGYTF. The CDR3 nucleotides are TGTGCCAGCAATGAGGTGGGGGGTTCAGACTATGGCTACACCTTC.

V usage is TRBV27 and J usage is TRBJ1-4, with D possibly being TRBD1 (6 bases). CDR1 and CDR2 from the germline V gene are MNHEY and SMNVEV (reference sequence). The CDR3 contains 16 residues. V was cut by 6 bases and J by 4 bases, with 18 bases left in between. In DNA, the CDR3 is TGTGCCAGCAGCCATAGAGGGGGAGTCATTAATGAAAAACTGTTTTTT. Protein sequence: CASSHRGGVINEKLFF.

V gene TRBV4-2 combines with J gene TRBJ2-3, with 9 positions matching TRBD2. Trimming cost V 4 bases and J 0 bases; bases outside gene matches: 2. The CDR3 is 15 residues long. Germline V gene lookup returns CDR1 LGHNA and CDR2 YNFKEQ. This CDR3 reads CASSPGLASTDTQYF. CDR3 bases: TGTGCCAGCAGCCCGGGACTAGCCAGCACAGATACGCAGTATTTT.

This clone was recorded only once. CDR3: CSSSPEGYEQYV. CDR3 nucleotides: TGTTCCAGCAGCCCAGAGGGCTACGAGCAGTACGTC. V is TRBV7-9 and J is TRBJ2-7; D is possibly TRBD2 (5 bases). Germline V CDR1 and CDR2: SEHNR, FQNEAQ (reference sequence). The CDR3 has 12 residues.

The J gene is TRBJ2-5, the V gene TRBV28; a possible D gene is TRBD1 (5 bases). V lost 3 bases and J 2 bases, leaving 13 bases between the germline ends. The CDR3 covers 15 residues. Per germline, CDR1 MDHEN and CDR2 SYDVKM. This CDR3 reads CASSFIQGRQETQYF. DNA for the CDR3: TGTGCCAGCAGTTTCATCCAGGGAAGGCAAGAGACCCAGTACTTC. The full variable domain, with the rest looked up from reference TRBV28 and TRBJ2-5, is DVKVTQSSRYLVKRTGEKVFLECVQDMDHENMFWYRQDPGLGLRLIYFSYDVKMKEKGDIPEGYSVSREKKERFSLILESASTNQTSMYLCASSFIQGRQETQYFGPGTRLLVL.

The chain couples TRBV18 to TRBJ2-3; the match to TRBD1 covers 10 bases. The CDR3 totals 15 residues. CDR1 is KGHSH and CDR2 is LQKENI in the germline V gene. V lost 4 bases and J lost 3; bases outside the gene matches: 4. The chain's CDR3 is CASSRTGGVTDTQYF. The CDR3 DNA is TGTGCCAGCTCACGGACAGGGGGTGTTACAGATACGCAGTATTTT.

The genes are TRBV7-2 and TRBJ2-1; 12 bases agree with TRBD2. CDR1 is SGHTA and CDR2 is FQGNSA in the germline V gene. With 1 base clipped from V and 7 bases from J, the junction kept 5 bases outside the gene matches. This CDR3 contains 16 residues. The CDR3 DNA follows: TGTGCCAGCAGCTTAGAGGCTAGCGGGAGGGGGAATGAGCAGTTCTTC. It is translated as CASSLEASGRGNEQFF.

The chain joins TRBV30 to TRBJ1-3, with D perhaps TRBD1 (5 bases). The length of the CDR3 is 14 residues. V was shortened by 0 bases and J by 0 bases, with 6 bases between the two germline ends. Germline CDR1 and CDR2: GTSNPN and SVGIG (reference sequence). The CDR3, as DNA: TGTGCCTGGAGTGTAACAGGCTCTGGAAACACCATATATTTT. Translating gives CAWSVTGSGNTIYF.

The chain uses TRBV5-5 and TRBJ2-1, with 8 bases lining up with TRBD2. After removal of 0 bases from V and 4 bases from J, the junction contained 3 bases not matched to a gene. This CDR3 contains 15 residues. Germline-derived CDR1 and CDR2 are SGHKS and YYEKEE (reference sequence). The CDR3 loop reads CASSLGSGSYNEQFF. As DNA, the CDR3 is TGTGCCAGCAGCTTGGGCAGCGGGAGTTACAATGAGCAGTTCTTC.

The chain joins TRBV6-6 to TRBJ1-4; 9 bases are a match to TRBD1. Germline trimming cut 6 bases from V and 4 bases from J; bases unmatched to any gene: 9. The CDR3 extends over 16 amino acids. Germline V gives CDR1 MNHNY, CDR2 SVGAGI (reference sequence). The CDR3 DNA is TGTGCCAGCAGCCTCCTGGACAGGGGCGGTAATGAAAAACTGTTTTTT. Its protein product is CASSLLDRGGNEKLFF.

The chain links TRBV11-2 to TRBJ2-5, with D possibly being TRBD1 (7 bases). Per the germline V gene, CDR1 is SGHAT and CDR2 is FQNNGV. The CDR3 is 15 amino acids. V dropped 3 bases and J dropped 5 bases, with 16 bases sitting between them. The CDR3 spells CASSFRGGAGETQYF. CDR3 nucleotides: TGTGCCAGCAGCTTCCGAGGGGGCGCGGGGGAGACCCAGTACTTC.